One and the same sample provided the 14 T cell receptor beta chains below, sequenced in a study of T cells in localized non-small cell lung cancer. The assay was immunoSEQ multiplex PCR, and TCRdb's table has in-frame clones only and misses some. Of 45,000 to 55,000 clones in the sample, 77% were seen once. The input for sequencing was peripheral blood, taken before any cancer treatment. The origin of the receptors is a man between 40 and 70 years old with stage I squamous cell lung carcinoma.

The chain recombines TRBV7-9 with TRBJ2-3; no firm D call. Trimming cost V 3 bases and J 6 bases, with 7 bases left between them. Looked up from germline, CDR1 is SEHNR and CDR2 is FQNEAQ (reference sequence). The CDR3 extends over 12 amino acids. The CDR3 DNA reads TGTGCCAGCAGCTTTTCGGCGGATACGCAGTATTTT. Translating gives CASSFSADTQYF.

In nucleotides, the CDR3 is TGTGCCAGCAGCTTGGGACAGGGGGTGAGCGAGCAGTACTTC. Translation gives CASSLGQGVSEQYF. The chain couples TRBV11-3 to TRBJ2-7; TRBD1 agrees at 11 bases. Germline loops: CDR1 SGHNT, CDR2 YENEEA. The CDR3 sequence is 14 residues long. V dropped 3 bases and J dropped 6; count of bases not matched to a gene: 4.

This chain links TRBV9 with TRBJ1-3, with no clear D. V was trimmed by 0 bases and J by 0 bases, leaving 7 bases between them. The CDR3 spans 15 residues. The germline CDR1 and CDR2 sequences are SGDLS and YYNGEE. The CDR3 DNA sequence: TGTGCCAGCAGCGTAGACACGATCTCTGGAAACACCATATATTTT. Protein product: CASSVDTISGNTIYF.

The chain links TRBV5-1 to TRBJ2-3; TRBD2 matches 10 bases. The CDR3 runs to 16 residues. Losses at the gene ends were 0 bases for V and 5 bases for J; bases not matched to a gene: 6. Germline V gives CDR1 SGHRS, CDR2 YFSETQ. The CDR3 bases are TGCGCCAGCAGCTTGGGGGAGCGGGGGGGCCGAGATACGCAGTATTTT. Translating gives CASSLGERGGRDTQYF.

The CDR3 nucleotides are TGTGCCAGTAGTAGGGGTCAAGGGACCCCCAGTGCTGAAGCTTTCTTT. Encoded protein: CASSRGQGTPSAEAFF. V gene TRBV19 combines with J gene TRBJ1-1, with a tentative D call TRBD1 (5 bases). Germline lookup yields CDR1 LNHDA and CDR2 SQIVND (reference sequence). The V end lost 4 bases, the J end lost 6 bases, and 21 bases lay between the germline ends. The CDR3 loop spans 16 amino acids.

V gene TRBV5-6 combines with J gene TRBJ2-3; 14 nucleotides match TRBD2. V gave up 4 bases and J gave up 6 bases; unmatched junction bases: 16. Germline values: CDR1 SGHDT, CDR2 YYEEEE. The CDR3 length is 19 residues. CDR3 residues: CASSRGLAGGSTQADTQYF. In nucleotides, the CDR3 is TGTGCCAGCAGCCGTGGACTAGCGGGGGGCTCTACCCAAGCGGATACGCAGTATTTT. The whole variable domain, filled in from reference TRBV5-6 and TRBJ2-3, reads DAGVTQSPTHLIKTRGQQVTLRCSPKSGHDTVSWYQQALGQGPQFIFQYYEEEERQRGNFPDRFSGHQFPNYSSELNVNALLLGDSALYLCASSRGLAGGSTQADTQYFGPGTRLTVL.

Notes on this clone: The junction departs from the called germline gene at one end, perhaps through a read error. This chain links TRBV13 with TRBJ1-3; no reliable D call. The CDR3 is made up of 15 amino acids. Germline CDR1 is PRHDT and CDR2 is FYEKMQ (reference sequence). The CDR3 region has the DNA TGTGCCAGCAGCTGGGCCGGCGGCTCAGGAAGCACCATATATTTT. This translates into CASSWAGGSGSTIYF.

This chain links TRBV19 with TRBJ1-2; D possibly corresponds to TRBD1 (6 bases). The ends were cut back, 4 bases at V and 0 bases at J, with 24 bases in the middle. The CDR3 spans 19 residues. Germline CDR1 reads LNHDA; CDR2 reads SQIVND (reference sequence). The CDR3 reads CASSTFDRDTYKPNYGYTF. The CDR3 nucleotides read TGTGCCAGTAGTACCTTCGACCGGGACACATATAAACCTAACTATGGCTACACCTTC.

This chain's CDR3 is CAISEWGGDTGELFF. The CDR3 DNA sequence: TGTGCCATCAGTGAGTGGGGGGGCGACACCGGGGAGCTGTTTTTT. J is TRBJ2-2 and V is TRBV10-3; D possibly corresponds to TRBD2 (7 bases). The length of the CDR3 is 15 residues. V was cut by 1 base and J by 3 bases, with 9 bases left in between. CDR1 ENHRY and CDR2 SYGVKD come from the germline V gene.

V gene TRBV2 combines with J gene TRBJ2-7, with 8 positions matching TRBD2. The CDR3 totals 14 residues. Trimming at V came to 5 bases and at J to 2 bases, leaving 5 bases not matched to a gene. Germline CDR1 reads SNHLY; CDR2 reads FYNNEI. The DNA for the CDR3 is TGTGCCAGCAGTTCGGGGGGGGCCGCCTACGAGCAGTACTTC. Protein sequence: CASSSGGAAYEQYF.

The chain carries TRBV4-2 and TRBJ1-3; weak D call: TRBD1 (5 bases). Germline V gene data show CDR1 as LGHNA and CDR2 as YNFKEQ. The CDR3 runs 15 residues. The V gene lost 3 bases and the J gene lost 4 bases, with 13 bases spanning the gap. The chain's CDR3 is CASSQEGVAGNTIYF. CDR3 nucleotide sequence: TGTGCCAGCAGCCAGGAAGGGGTGGCGGGAAACACCATATATTTT.

A few counts support this clone. This chain joins TRBV28 and TRBJ1-2; tentative D call: TRBD1 (6 bases). Trimming removed 2 bases at V and 3 bases at J, with 19 bases between. The CDR3 runs to 17 residues. Germline V gene data show CDR1 as MDHEN and CDR2 as SYDVKM. The CDR3, as DNA: TGTGCCAGCAGTTTAATGGCTCGAGGGGGGCAGCACTATGGCTACACCTTC. Amino acids: CASSLMARGGQHYGYTF.

V usage is TRBV14 and J usage is TRBJ1-2; D unclear. The V end lost 0 bases, the J end lost 3 bases, and 5 bases lay between the germline ends. Germline V gene sequence: CDR1 SGHDN, CDR2 FVKESK. The CDR3 spans 13 residues. CDR3 region: CASSQDFYYGYTF. CDR3 nucleotide sequence: TGTGCCAGCAGCCAAGATTTTTACTATGGCTACACCTTC.

This sequence joins TRBV10-1 and TRBJ2-5; D ambiguous. V was shortened by 4 bases and J by 3 bases, with 6 bases between the two germline ends. CDR1 WNHNN and CDR2 SYGVQD come from the germline V gene (reference sequence). CDR3 length: 12 residues. CDR3 loop: CASSVTEETQYF. CDR3 in DNA: TGCGCCAGCAGTGTAACAGAAGAGACCCAGTACTTC.